This T cell receptor (beta chain) comes out of a study of blood T cell repertoires in COVID-19. This clone turned up a few times. Method: immunoSEQ multiplex PCR; TCRdb's copy keeps in-frame clones and lacks some. In the table there are about 200,000 clones, 82% of which are singletons. Germline V gives CDR1 SNHLY, CDR2 FYNNEI. This CDR3 is 15 amino acids long. Germline trimming cut 4 bases from V and 2 bases from J; bases unmatched to any gene: 6. Sequenced material: peripheral blood. This chain links TRBV2 with TRBJ1-2; 8 bases line up with TRBD1. The clonotype originates from a woman of 80 years or more with COVID-19, enrolled during active disease. CDR3 residues: CASSAQQGGNYGYTF. CDR3 coding DNA: TGTGCCAGCAGTGCCCAACAGGGGGGGAACTATGGCTACACCTTC.